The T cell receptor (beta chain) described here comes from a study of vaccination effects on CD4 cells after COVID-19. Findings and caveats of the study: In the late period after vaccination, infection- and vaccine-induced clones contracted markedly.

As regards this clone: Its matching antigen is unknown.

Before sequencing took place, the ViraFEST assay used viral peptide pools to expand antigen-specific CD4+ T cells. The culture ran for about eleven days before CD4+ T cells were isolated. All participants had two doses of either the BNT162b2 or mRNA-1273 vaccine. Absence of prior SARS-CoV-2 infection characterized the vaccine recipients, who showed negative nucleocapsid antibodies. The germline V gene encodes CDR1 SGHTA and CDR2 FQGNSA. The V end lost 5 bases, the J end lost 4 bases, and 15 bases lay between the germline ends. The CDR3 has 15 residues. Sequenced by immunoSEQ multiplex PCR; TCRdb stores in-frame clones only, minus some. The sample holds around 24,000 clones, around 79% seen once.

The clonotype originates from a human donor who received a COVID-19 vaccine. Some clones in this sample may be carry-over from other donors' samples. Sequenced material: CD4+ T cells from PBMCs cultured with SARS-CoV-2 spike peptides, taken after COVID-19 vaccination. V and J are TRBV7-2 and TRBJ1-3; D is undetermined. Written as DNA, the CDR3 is TGTGCCAGCAGCGCGGGCCCATCGGACGGAAACACCATATATTTT. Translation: CASSAGPSDGNTIYF. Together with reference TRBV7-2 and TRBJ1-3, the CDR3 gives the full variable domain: GAGVSQSPSNKVTEKGKDVELRCDPISGHTALYWYRQSLGQGLEFLIYFQGNSAPDKSGLPSDRFSAERTGGSVSTLTIQRTQQEDSAVYLCASSAGPSDGNTIYFGEGSWLTVV.